This entry lists 4 T cell receptor beta chains sequenced from one sample in a study of CD8 T cell repertoires and HIV-1 epitope variants. Assay: immunoSEQ multiplex PCR; the TCRdb copy retains only in-frame clones and omits some. The sample holds some 5,200 clones, 64% seen once. No cognate antigen is known for these TCRs. Sequences were obtained from cultured CD8+ T cells derived from PBMCs. These receptors originate from a male donor with HIV.

This chain joins TRBV18 and TRBJ2-7; 7 bases fit TRBD2. CDR1 KGHSH and CDR2 LQKENI come from the germline V gene. CDR3 size: 14 residues. V lost 3 bases, J lost 1 base, and 3 bases stayed unmatched. CDR3 region: CASSPGSGSYEQYF. The CDR3 DNA sequence: TGTGCCAGCTCACCGGGTAGCGGGTCCTACGAGCAGTACTTC.

The rearrangement links TRBV7-9 to TRBJ2-3, with D possibly matching TRBD1 (5 bases). The CDR3 is made up of 13 amino acids. Per the germline V gene, CDR1 is SEHNR and CDR2 is FQNEAQ (reference sequence). V dropped 5 bases and J dropped 4 bases, with 10 bases sitting between them. CDR3 in DNA: TGTGCCAGCAGCCAGGACATCGCAGATACGCAGTATTTT. Its protein product is CASSQDIADTQYF.

In the case of this clone: The junction shows a germline mismatch at one end, possibly a read error. The chain carries TRBV5-3 and TRBJ2-5; TRBD2 might be the D (5 bases). TRBV5-3 counts as an open reading frame of uncertain function. The CDR3 contains 15 residues. CDR3 in amino acids: CASSSAGIDQETQYF. The CDR3 DNA is TGTGCCAGCAGCTCCGCCGGGATAGATCAAGAGACCCAGTACTTC.

The chain couples TRBV7-6 to TRBJ2-1; a weak D match, TRBD2 (5 bases). Trimming removed 5 bases at V and 2 bases at J, with 10 bases between. CDR1 is SGHVS and CDR2 is FNYEAQ in the germline V gene. The length of the CDR3 is 14 residues. CDR3 DNA sequence: TGTGCCAGCAGCCCTGAGGGCCCCTACAATGAGCAGTTCTTC. The encoded protein is CASSPEGPYNEQFF.